This TCR beta chain is from a study of preoperative IRX-2 immunotherapy in early breast cancer. Trimming removed 5 bases at V and 3 bases at J, with 14 bases between. Germline assignment: CDR1 MNHGY and CDR2 SAAAGT. This CDR3 has 14 amino acids. This table comes from immunoSEQ multiplex PCR, and its TCRdb copy is limited to in-frame clones, with some not included. The sample lists about 98,000 clones, about nine tenths occurring once. This sample's treatment: preoperative locoregional IRX-2 cytokine immunotherapy. Preoperative locoregional IRX-2 cytokine immunotherapy was tested in the phase Ib source study.

The V and J genes are TRBV6-8 and TRBJ2-7, with D perhaps matching TRBD1 or TRBD2 (5 bases each). The clonotype comes from a human donor with breast cancer. The specimen was tumor tissue, collected after IRX-2 immunotherapy. The DNA for the CDR3 is TGTGCCAGCAGTCTCCGGGACGAGTTCTACGAGCAGTACTTC. It translates to CASSLRDEFYEQYF.